This entry lists 14 T cell receptor beta chains sequenced from one sample in a study of CD8 T cells in Susac syndrome. Random hexamers served to reverse transcribe roughly 0.5 to 1 ug RNA. TCRdb independently ran MiXCR on the immunoSEQ multiplex PCR reads; one entry per CDR3 protein. The sample has some 200,000 distinct CDR3 sequences, more than 85% seen once. Sequencing input: CD4+ T cells from PBMCs. The receptors derive from a human donor with Susac syndrome.

As DNA, the CDR3 is TGCAGTGCTAGAGGGGACAGAAATCAGCCCCAGCATTTT. It translates to CSARGDRNQPQHF. This chain links TRBV20-1 with TRBJ1-5; TRBD1 matches 7 bases. J gave up 4 bases and V 1 base, and 1 base lay outside the gene matches. The CDR3 consists of 13 residues. The germline V gene has CDR1 DFQATT and CDR2 SNEGSKA (reference sequence).

The chain has TRBV19 and TRBJ2-7, with D uncertain. Germline assignment: CDR1 LNHDA and CDR2 SQIVND (reference sequence). Between the trimmed V and J ends, which lost 3 bases and 0 bases, there was a span of 9 bases. This CDR3 has 14 residues. DNA of the CDR3: TGTGCCAGTAGTATTTCCCAAAGCTCCTACGAGCAGTACTTC. It is translated as CASSISQSSYEQYF.

This rearrangement joins TRBV2 to TRBJ1-6, with TRBD1 matching 7 bases. Germline CDR1 SNHLY, CDR2 FYNNEI. Trimming removed 5 bases from V and 14 bases from J; junction bases left unmatched: 6. The CDR3 is 12 amino acids. In nucleotides, the CDR3 is TGTGCCAGCAGTCCGGACAGGATAACCCTCCACTTT. This codes for CASSPDRITLHF. The whole variable domain, filled in from reference TRBV2 and TRBJ1-6, reads EPEVTQTPSHQVTQMGQEVILRCVPISNHLYFYWYRQILGQKVEFLVSFYNNEISEKSEIFDDQFSVERPDGSNFTLKIRSTKLEDSAMYFCASSPDRITLHFGNGTRLTVT.

The chain carries TRBV6-2 or TRBV6-3 and TRBJ2-7; D is uncertain. CDR1 and CDR2 (germline): MNHEY, SVGEGT. The CDR3 loop spans 11 amino acids. Trimming stripped 6 bases from V and 7 bases from J, with 10 bases between. The CDR3 nucleotides read TGTGCCAGCAGCGAACTCCGGGAGCAGTACTTC. This encodes CASSELREQYF.

The sample holds one count of this clonotype. The chain combines TRBV7-3 with TRBJ2-7, with TRBD1 as a possible D gene (5 bases). The V end was cut by 2 bases, the J end by 3 bases, with 14 bases between. This CDR3 region has 15 residues. Germline-derived CDR1 and CDR2 are SGHTA and FQGTGA. The CDR3 sequence is CASSLGVKGNYEQYF. The CDR3 nucleotides are TGTGCCAGCAGCTTAGGGGTGAAGGGGAACTACGAGCAGTACTTC.

V usage is TRBV5-1 and J usage is TRBJ2-7; 12 bases line up with TRBD2. Germline CDR1 SGHRS, CDR2 YFSETQ. This CDR3 has 15 residues. The junction had 4 bases not matched to a gene; V was cut back by 3 bases and J by 3 bases. CDR3 bases: TGCGCCAGCAGCTCAAAGACTAGCGGGGGCTACGAGCAGTACTTC. This translates into CASSSKTSGGYEQYF.

This clonotype was observed a handful of times. J is TRBJ1-1 and V is TRBV6-5; D uncertain. This CDR3 is built from 13 residues. V lost 3 bases, J lost 5 bases, and 10 bases lay in between. Germline CDR1 is MNHEY and CDR2 is SVGAGI. The CDR3 DNA reads TGTGCCAGCAGTTATAGTTTCGGGACTGAAGCTTTCTTT. Residues: CASSYSFGTEAFF.

This chain uses TRBV6-5 with TRBJ1-3; D gene unclear. The germline CDR1 and CDR2 sequences are MNHEY and SVGAGI. CDR3 length: 15 amino acids. Trimming removed 6 bases from V and 0 bases from J, with 12 bases in between. In DNA form, the CDR3 reads TGTGCCAGCAGCAAAGGACGGGCCTCTGGAAACACCATATATTTT. Its protein product is CASSKGRASGNTIYF.

CDR3 loop: CASSSTGHNTGELFF. Written as DNA, the CDR3 is TGCGCCAGCAGCTCAACGGGACATAACACCGGGGAGCTGTTTTTT. V and J are TRBV5-1 and TRBJ2-2; D possibly corresponds to TRBD1 (6 bases). CDR1 is SGHRS and CDR2 is YFSETQ in the germline V gene. The CDR3 has 15 amino acids. V was clipped by 3 bases and J by 2 bases, with 11 bases between them.

This chain connects TRBV6-5 to TRBJ1-2; D is uncertain. Per germline, CDR1 MNHEY and CDR2 SVGAGI. This CDR3 is built from 14 residues. The V gene lost 5 bases and the J gene lost 3 bases, with 13 bases spanning the gap. The CDR3 DNA reads TGTGCCAGCAGTAGCGTCCGGGGAGACTATGGCTACACCTTC. Translation: CASSSVRGDYGYTF.

The rearrangement uses TRBV7-2 and TRBJ2-3, with a weak D call TRBD1 (5 bases). The V gene's germline CDR1 is SGHTA and CDR2 FQGNSA. Trimming cost V 5 bases and J 8 bases, with 17 bases left between them. The CDR3 totals 14 residues. Here the CDR3 reads CASSPFSGSGTQYF. For the CDR3, the DNA is TGTGCCAGCAGCCCCTTCTCAGGGTCCGGTACGCAGTATTTT.

This clonotype was seen just once. The V call is TRBV10-2, the J call TRBJ2-3, with 7 bases identical to TRBD2. Germline V gene lookup returns CDR1 WSHSY and CDR2 SAAADI. Trimming removed 7 bases from V and 3 bases from J; junction bases left unmatched: 10. CDR3 length: 15 residues. The CDR3 sequence is CASKFQRGLTDTQYF. CDR3 DNA sequence: TGCGCCAGCAAATTCCAGCGGGGATTGACAGATACGCAGTATTTT.

J is TRBJ1-4 and V is TRBV30; D perhaps matches TRBD1 (5 bases). There are 12 residues in the CDR3. The germline V gene has CDR1 GTSNPN and CDR2 SVGIG (reference sequence). Trimming removed 4 bases from V and 8 bases from J, with 11 bases in between. The CDR3 bases are TGTGCCTGGACAGGGTCGGGGGAAAAACTGTTTTTT. Residues: CAWTGSGEKLFF.

This clonotype came up once. The CDR3 reads CASSSRALGQNQPQHF. The CDR3 coding sequence is TGTGCCAGTAGTTCAAGAGCTTTGGGGCAGAATCAGCCCCAGCATTTT. The rearrangement uses TRBV19 and TRBJ1-5; perhaps TRBD1 as D (5 bases). V gave up 5 bases and J gave up 4 bases, with 18 bases separating them. CDR1 LNHDA and CDR2 SQIVND come from the germline V gene (reference sequence). The CDR3 runs to 16 residues. The variable domain in full, completed from reference TRBV19 and TRBJ1-5, reads DGGITQSPKYLFRKEGQNVTLSCEQNLNHDAMYWYRQDPGQGLRLIYYSQIVNDFQKGDIAEGYSVSREKKESFPLTVTSAQKNPTAFYLCASSSRALGQNQPQHFGDGTRLSIL.